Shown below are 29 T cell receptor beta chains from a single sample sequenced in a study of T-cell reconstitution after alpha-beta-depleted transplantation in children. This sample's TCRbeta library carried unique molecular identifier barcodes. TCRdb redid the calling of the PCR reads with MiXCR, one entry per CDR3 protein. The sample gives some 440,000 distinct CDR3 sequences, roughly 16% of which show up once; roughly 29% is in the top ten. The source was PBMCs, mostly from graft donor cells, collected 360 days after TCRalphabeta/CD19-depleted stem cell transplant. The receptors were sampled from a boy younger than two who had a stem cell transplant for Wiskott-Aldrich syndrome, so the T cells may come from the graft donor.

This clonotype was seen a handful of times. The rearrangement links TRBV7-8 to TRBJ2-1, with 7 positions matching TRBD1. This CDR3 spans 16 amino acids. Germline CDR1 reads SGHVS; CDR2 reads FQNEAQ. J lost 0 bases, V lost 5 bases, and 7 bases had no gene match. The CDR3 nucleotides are TGTGCCAGCAGCATTGACAGGGCCTACTCCTACAATGAGCAGTTCTTC. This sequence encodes CASSIDRAYSYNEQFF.

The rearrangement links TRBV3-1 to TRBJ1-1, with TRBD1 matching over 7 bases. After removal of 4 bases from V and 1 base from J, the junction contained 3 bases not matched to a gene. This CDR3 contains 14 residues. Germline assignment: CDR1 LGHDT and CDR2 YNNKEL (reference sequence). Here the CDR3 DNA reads TGTGCCAGCAGCCGACAGGGATGGAACACTGAAGCTTTCTTT. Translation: CASSRQGWNTEAFF.

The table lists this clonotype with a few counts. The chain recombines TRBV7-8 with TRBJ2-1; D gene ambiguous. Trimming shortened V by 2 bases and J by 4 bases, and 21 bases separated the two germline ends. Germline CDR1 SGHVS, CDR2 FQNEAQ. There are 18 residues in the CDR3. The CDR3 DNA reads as TGTGCCAGCAGCTTACCTCGTACCTTAGGCACGGGTTACAATGAGCAGTTCTTC. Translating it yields CASSLPRTLGTGYNEQFF.

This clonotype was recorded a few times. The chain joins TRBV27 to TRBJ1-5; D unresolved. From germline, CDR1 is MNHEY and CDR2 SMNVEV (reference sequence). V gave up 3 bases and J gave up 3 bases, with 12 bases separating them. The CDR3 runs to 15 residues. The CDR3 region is CASSFKRSYNQPQHF. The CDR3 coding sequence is TGTGCCAGCAGTTTTAAGCGATCTTACAATCAGCCCCAGCATTTT.

The CDR3 reads CAITPYIGASPLHF. The CDR3 DNA reads as TGTGCCATCACCCCATATATAGGGGCGTCACCCCTCCACTTT. The chain links TRBV10-3 to TRBJ1-6; TRBD1 is a possible D gene (5 bases). With 7 bases removed from V and 10 bases from J, the gap between germline ends came to 17 bases. The germline gives CDR1 ENHRY, CDR2 SYGVKD. This CDR3 spans 14 amino acids.

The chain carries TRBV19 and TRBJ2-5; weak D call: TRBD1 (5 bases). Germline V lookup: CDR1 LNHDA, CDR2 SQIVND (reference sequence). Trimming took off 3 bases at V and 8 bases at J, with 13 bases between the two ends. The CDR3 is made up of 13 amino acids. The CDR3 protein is CASSMDRRETQYF. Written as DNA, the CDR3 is TGTGCCAGTAGTATGGATCGCAGGGAAACCCAGTACTTC.

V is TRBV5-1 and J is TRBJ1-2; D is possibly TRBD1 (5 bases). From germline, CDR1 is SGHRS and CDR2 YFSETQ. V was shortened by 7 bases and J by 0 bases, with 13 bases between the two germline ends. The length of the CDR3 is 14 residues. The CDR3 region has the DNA TGCGCCAGCCACCTACAGGCAACTAACTATGGCTACACCTTC. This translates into CASHLQATNYGYTF. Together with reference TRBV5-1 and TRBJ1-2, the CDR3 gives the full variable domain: KAGVTQTPRYLIKTRGQQVTLSCSPISGHRSVSWYQQTPGQGLQFLFEYFSETQRNKGNFPGRFSGRQFSNSRSEMNVSTLELGDSALYLCASHLQATNYGYTFGSGTRLTVV.

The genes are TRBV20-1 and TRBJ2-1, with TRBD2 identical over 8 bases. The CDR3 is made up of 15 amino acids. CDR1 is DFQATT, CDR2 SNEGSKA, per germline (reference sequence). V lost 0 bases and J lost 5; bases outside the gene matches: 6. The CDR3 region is CSARDPRLANNEQFF. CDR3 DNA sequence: TGCAGTGCTAGAGATCCAAGACTAGCGAACAATGAGCAGTTCTTC.

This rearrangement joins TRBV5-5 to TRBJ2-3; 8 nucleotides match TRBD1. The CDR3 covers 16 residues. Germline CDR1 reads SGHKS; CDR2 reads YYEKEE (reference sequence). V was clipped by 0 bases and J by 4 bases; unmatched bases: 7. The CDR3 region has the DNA TGTGCCAGCAGCTTGGCAGGGGGCGATTCCCCAGATACGCAGTATTTT. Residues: CASSLAGGDSPDTQYF. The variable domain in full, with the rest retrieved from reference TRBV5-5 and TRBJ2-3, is DAGVTQSPTHLIKTRGQQVTLRCSPISGHKSVSWYQQVLGQGPQFIFQYYEKEERGRGNFPDRFSARQFPNYSSELNVNALLLGDSALYLCASSLAGGDSPDTQYFGPGTRLTVL.

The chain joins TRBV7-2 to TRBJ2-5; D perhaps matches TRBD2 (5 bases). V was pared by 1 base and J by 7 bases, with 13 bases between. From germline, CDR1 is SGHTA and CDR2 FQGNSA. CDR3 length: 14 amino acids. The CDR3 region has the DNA TGTGCCAGCAGCTTAGTTTTGGTGGCGGGGACCCAGTACTTC. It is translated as CASSLVLVAGTQYF. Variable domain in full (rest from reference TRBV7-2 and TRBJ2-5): GAGVSQSPSNKVTEKGKDVELRCDPISGHTALYWYRQSLGQGLEFLIYFQGNSAPDKSGLPSDRFSAERTGGSVSTLTIQRTQQEDSAVYLCASSLVLVAGTQYFGPGTRLLVL.

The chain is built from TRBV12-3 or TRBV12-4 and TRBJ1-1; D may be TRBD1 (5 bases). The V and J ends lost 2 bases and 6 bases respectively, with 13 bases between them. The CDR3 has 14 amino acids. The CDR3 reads CASSLSQEPSEAFF. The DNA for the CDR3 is TGTGCCAGCAGTTTATCACAGGAGCCTTCTGAAGCTTTCTTT.

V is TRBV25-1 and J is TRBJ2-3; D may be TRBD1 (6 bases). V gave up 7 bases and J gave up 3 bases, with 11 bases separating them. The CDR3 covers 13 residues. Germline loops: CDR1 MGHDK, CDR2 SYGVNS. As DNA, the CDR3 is TGTGCCAGCACCCCCGGACAGACAGATACGCAGTATTTT. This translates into CASTPGQTDTQYF.

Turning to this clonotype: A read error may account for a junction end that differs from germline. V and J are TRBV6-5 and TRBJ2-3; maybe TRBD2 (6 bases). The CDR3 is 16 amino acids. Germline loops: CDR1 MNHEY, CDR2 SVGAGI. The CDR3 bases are TGTGCCAGCAGTTACTCGGCCGGGAGAAGCGCAGATTCGCAGTATTTT. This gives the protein CASSYSAGRSADSQYF.

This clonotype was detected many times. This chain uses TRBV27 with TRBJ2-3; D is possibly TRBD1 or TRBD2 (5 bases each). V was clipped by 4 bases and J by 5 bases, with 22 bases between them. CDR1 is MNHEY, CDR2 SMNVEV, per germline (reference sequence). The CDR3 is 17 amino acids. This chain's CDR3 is CASSSIVRRGTGDTQYF. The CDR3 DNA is TGTGCCAGCAGTTCCATCGTACGGCGAGGGACGGGAGATACGCAGTATTTT.

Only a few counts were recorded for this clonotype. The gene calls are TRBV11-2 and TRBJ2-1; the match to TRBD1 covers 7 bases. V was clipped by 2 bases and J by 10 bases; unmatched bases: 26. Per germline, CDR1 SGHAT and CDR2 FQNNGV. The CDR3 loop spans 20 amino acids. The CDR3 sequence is CASSLKASRTGSSQKSEQFF. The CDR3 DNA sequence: TGTGCCAGCAGCTTAAAGGCCTCGAGGACAGGATCCTCCCAAAAGAGCGAGCAGTTCTTC.

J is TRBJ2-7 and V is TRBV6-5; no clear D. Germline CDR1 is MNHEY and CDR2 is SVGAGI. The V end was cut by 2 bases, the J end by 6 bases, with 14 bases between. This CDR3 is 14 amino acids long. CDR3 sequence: CASSYARVISEQYF. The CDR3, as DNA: TGTGCCAGCAGTTACGCCAGAGTAATAAGCGAGCAGTACTTC.

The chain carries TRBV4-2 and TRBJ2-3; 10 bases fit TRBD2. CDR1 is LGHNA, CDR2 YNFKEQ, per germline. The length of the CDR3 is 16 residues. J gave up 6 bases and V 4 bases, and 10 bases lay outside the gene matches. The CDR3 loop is CASSPRVAGGRDTQYF. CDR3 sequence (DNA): TGTGCCAGCAGCCCGCGGGTAGCGGGGGGCCGGGATACGCAGTATTTT.

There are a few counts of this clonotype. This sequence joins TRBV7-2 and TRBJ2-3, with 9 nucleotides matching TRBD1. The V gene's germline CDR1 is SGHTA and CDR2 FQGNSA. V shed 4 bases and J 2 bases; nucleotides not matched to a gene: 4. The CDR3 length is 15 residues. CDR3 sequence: CASSSRTGATDTQYF. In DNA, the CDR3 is TGTGCCAGCAGCTCCCGGACAGGGGCCACAGATACGCAGTATTTT. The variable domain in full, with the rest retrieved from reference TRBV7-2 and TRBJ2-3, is GAGVSQSPSNKVTEKGKDVELRCDPISGHTALYWYRQSLGQGLEFLIYFQGNSAPDKSGLPSDRFSAERTGGSVSTLTIQRTQQEDSAVYLCASSSRTGATDTQYFGPGTRLTVL.

The CDR3 here is CASSISGLPYNEQFF. In DNA form, the CDR3 reads TGTGCCAGCAGCATTAGCGGCCTCCCCTACAATGAGCAGTTCTTC. The chain has TRBV7-9 and TRBJ2-1, with D possibly TRBD2 on 6 matching bases. Germline assignment: CDR1 SEHNR and CDR2 FQNEAQ (reference sequence). Trimming cost V 5 bases and J 2 bases, with 13 bases left between them. There are 15 residues in the CDR3.

The CDR3: CASRQRTSGRTDTQYF. The CDR3 DNA is TGTGCCAGCAGACAGAGGACTAGCGGGAGAACAGATACGCAGTATTTT. V and J are TRBV7-9 and TRBJ2-3; 13 nucleotides agree with TRBD2. Unmatched junction bases numbered 6, after V lost 6 bases and J lost 3 bases. Germline assignment: CDR1 SEHNR and CDR2 FQNEAQ (reference sequence). The CDR3 is 16 amino acids.

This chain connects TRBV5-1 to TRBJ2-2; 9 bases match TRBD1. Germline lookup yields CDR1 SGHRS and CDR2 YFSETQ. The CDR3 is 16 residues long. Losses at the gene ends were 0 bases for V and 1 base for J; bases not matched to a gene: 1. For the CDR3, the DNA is TGCGCCAGCAGCTTGGTGACAGGGGGGAACACCGGGGAGCTGTTTTTT. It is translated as CASSLVTGGNTGELFF.

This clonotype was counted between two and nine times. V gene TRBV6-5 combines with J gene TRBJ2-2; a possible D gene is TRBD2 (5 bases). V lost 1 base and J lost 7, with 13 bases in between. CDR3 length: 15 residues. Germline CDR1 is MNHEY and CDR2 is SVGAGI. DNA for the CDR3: TGTGCCAGCAGTTACTTGTGGGAGCTGGGCGGGGAGCTGTTTTTT. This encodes CASSYLWELGGELFF.

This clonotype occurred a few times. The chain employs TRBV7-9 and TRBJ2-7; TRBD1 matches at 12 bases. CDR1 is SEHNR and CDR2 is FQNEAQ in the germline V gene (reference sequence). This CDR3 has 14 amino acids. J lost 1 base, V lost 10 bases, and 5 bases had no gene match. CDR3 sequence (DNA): TGTGCCACCAGGGGACAGGGGGCATCCTACGAGCAGTACTTC. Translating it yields CATRGQGASYEQYF.

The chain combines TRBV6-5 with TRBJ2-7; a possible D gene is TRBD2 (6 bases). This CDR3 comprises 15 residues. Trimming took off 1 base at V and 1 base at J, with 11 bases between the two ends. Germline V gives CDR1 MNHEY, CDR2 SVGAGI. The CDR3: CASSYWRGASYEQYF. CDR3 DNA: TGTGCCAGCAGTTACTGGCGGGGAGCTTCCTACGAGCAGTACTTC.

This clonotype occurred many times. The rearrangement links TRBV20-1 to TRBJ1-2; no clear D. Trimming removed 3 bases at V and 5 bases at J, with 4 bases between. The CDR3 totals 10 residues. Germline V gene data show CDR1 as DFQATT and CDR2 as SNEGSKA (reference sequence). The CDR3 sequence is CSASGYGYTF. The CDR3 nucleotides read TGCAGTGCTAGCGGTTATGGCTACACCTTC.

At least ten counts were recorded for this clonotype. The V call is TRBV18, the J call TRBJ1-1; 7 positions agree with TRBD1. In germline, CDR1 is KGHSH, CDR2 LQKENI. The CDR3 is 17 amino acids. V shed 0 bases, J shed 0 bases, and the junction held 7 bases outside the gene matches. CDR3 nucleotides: TGTGCCAGCTCACCACCGCAGGCAGGGGGAATGAACACTGAAGCTTTCTTT. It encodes CASSPPQAGGMNTEAFF.

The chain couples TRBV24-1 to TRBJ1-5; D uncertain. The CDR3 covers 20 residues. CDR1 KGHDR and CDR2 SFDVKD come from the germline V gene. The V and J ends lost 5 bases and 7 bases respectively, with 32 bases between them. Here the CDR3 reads CATSVLDGRCEKTEWQPQHF. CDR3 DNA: TGTGCCACCAGTGTTCTTGATGGGAGATGCGAGAAAACTGAATGGCAGCCCCAGCATTTT.

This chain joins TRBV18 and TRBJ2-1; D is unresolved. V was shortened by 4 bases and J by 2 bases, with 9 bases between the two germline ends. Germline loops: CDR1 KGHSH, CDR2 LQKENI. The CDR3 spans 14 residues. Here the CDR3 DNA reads TGTGCCAGCTCACTCAGTCCGGCCTACAATGAGCAGTTCTTC. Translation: CASSLSPAYNEQFF.

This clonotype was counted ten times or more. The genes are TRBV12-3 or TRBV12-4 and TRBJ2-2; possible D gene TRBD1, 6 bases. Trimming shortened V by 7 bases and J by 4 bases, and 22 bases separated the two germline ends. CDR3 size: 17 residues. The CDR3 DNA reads TGTGCCAGCACTTCTGGACAGCACAAGGTCCCCACCGGGGAGCTGTTTTTT. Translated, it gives CASTSGQHKVPTGELFF.